The rows below give T cell receptor beta chains drawn from one sample of a study of blood T cells in healthy people across ages. TCRdb recomputed calls from the 5' RACE reads with MiXCR, one row per CDR3 protein. The sample has over a million distinct CDR3 sequences, 45% seen once. The specimen was blood. Receptors were obtained from a woman aged 55-69 years in good health. Each CDR3 is given with its conserved first and last residue. D genes are given only for firm matches. Expanded clones get a size class; other rows say once, few or many, or leave the size out.

few | . | TRBJ2-7 | TRBV20-1 | CSASMGQHYEQYF | TGCAGTGCTAGTATGGGGCAACATTACGAGCAGTACTTC
once | . | TRBJ2-5 | TRBV21-1 | CASNPPQRAYQETQYF | TGTGCCAGCAATCCGCCCCAGCGAGCCTACCAAGAGACCCAGTACTTC
. | . | TRBJ2-3 | TRBV7-2 | CASSFRNRDTDTQYF | TGTGCCAGCAGCTTCCGAAACCGGGACACAGATACGCAGTATTTT
. | . | TRBJ2-1 | TRBV29-1 | CSVETYNEQFF | TGCAGCGTTGAGACCTACAATGAGCAGTTCTTC
. | . | TRBJ2-5 | TRBV9 | CASSPLPQETQYF | TGTGCCAGCAGTCCCCTTCCCCAAGAGACCCAGTACTTC
. | TRBD2 | TRBJ2-3 | TRBV24-1 | CATGAGDPRDTQYF | TGTGCCACCGGGGCGGGGGACCCCCGAGATACGCAGTATTTT
few | . | TRBJ2-7 | TRBV29-1 | CSALSGAYEQYF | TGCAGCGCCCTTTCGGGGGCCTACGAGCAGTACTTC
. | . | TRBJ2-5 | TRBV28 | CASSDGGRRTQYF | TGTGCCAGCAGCGACGGGGGAAGGAGGACCCAGTACTTC
once | TRBD2 | TRBJ2-3 | TRBV7-6 | CASSLEGTTTSGATQYF | TGTGCCAGCAGCTTGGAAGGTACTACGACTAGCGGGGCTACGCAGTATTTT
many | TRBD1 | TRBJ2-4 | TRBV15 | CATMQGARGNIQYF | TGTGCCACCATGCAGGGGGCGCGCGGGAACATTCAGTACTTC
. | . | TRBJ1-2 | TRBV29-1 | CSVESRESYGYTF | TGCAGCGTTGAATCCAGGGAGTCTTACGGCTACACCTTC
few | . | TRBJ2-3 | TRBV7-2 | CASSLGGRGGGTDTQYF | TGTGCCAGCAGCTTGGGGGGGCGAGGGGGTGGCACAGATACGCAGTATTTT
. | . | TRBJ2-1 | TRBV21-1 | CASSKRALVGPQRDEQFF | TGTGCCAGCAGCAAACGAGCCCTTGTGGGGCCTCAAAGGGATGAGCAGTTCTTC
. | . | TRBJ1-6 | TRBV5-4 | CAAADLDSPLHF | TGTGCCGCCGCTGACCTGGATTCACCCCTCCACTTT
. | TRBD2 | TRBJ2-7 | TRBV18 | CASSLIGTSGSRVSYEQYF | TGTGCCAGCTCACTAATCGGGACTAGCGGGAGTAGGGTCTCCTACGAGCAGTACTTC
. | . | TRBJ2-1 | TRBV10-3 | CAITRTYEQFF | TGTGCCATCACCCGGACGTATGAGCAGTTCTTC
. | . | TRBJ2-7 | TRBV29-1 | CSVVPGEGSYEQYF | TGCAGCGTTGTTCCAGGGGAAGGATCCTACGAGCAGTACTTC
. | . | TRBJ1-2 | TRBV3-1 | CASSRLAGAYGYTF | TGTGCCAGCAGCCGGCTGGCAGGGGCCTATGGCTACACCTTC
. | TRBD1 | TRBJ2-7 | TRBV27 | CASSSPPGQPGEQYF | TGTGCCAGCAGCTCCCCCCCGGGACAGCCGGGCGAGCAGTACTTC
. | . | TRBJ2-1 | TRBV20-1 | CSAEGAGIAYNEQFF | TGCAGTGCGGAAGGCGCGGGTATCGCCTACAATGAGCAGTTCTTC
. | TRBD1 | TRBJ2-1 | TRBV11-2 | CASTTTGGVWDNEQFF | TGTGCCAGCACCACGACAGGGGGAGTGTGGGACAATGAGCAGTTCTTC
. | . | TRBJ2-7 | TRBV11-2 | CASSFVAGGTYEQYF | TGTGCCAGCAGCTTCGTGGCGGGCGGAACCTACGAGCAGTACTTC
. | TRBD2 | TRBJ2-1 | TRBV20-1 | CSASMLTSGRFHEQFF | TGCAGTGCTAGTATGTTGACTAGCGGGCGGTTCCATGAGCAGTTCTTC
. | . | TRBJ1-5 | TRBV30 | CAWSESLGEQPQHF | TGTGCCTGGAGTGAATCCTTGGGGGAACAGCCCCAGCATTTT
. | TRBD2 | TRBJ2-1 | TRBV20-1 | CSARTGTSGYNEQFF | TGCAGTGCTCGAACCGGGACTAGCGGGTACAATGAGCAGTTCTTC
. | . | TRBJ2-5 | TRBV4-1 | CASSQDRGRGNEQYF | TGCGCCAGCAGCCAAGATAGAGGCAGGGGTAATGAGCAGTACTTC
. | . | TRBJ2-4 | TRBV7-2 | CASSSISLEGYIQYF | TGTGCCAGCAGTTCAATATCCCTAGAGGGTTACATTCAGTACTTC
once | TRBD2 | TRBJ2-5 | TRBV6-2/TRBV6-3 | CASSYLVGGLAGGVETQYF | TGTGCCAGCAGTTACCTGGTTGGAGGACTAGCGGGTGGGGTAGAGACCCAGTACTTC
few | . | TRBJ1-2 | TRBV10-3 | CATGNTNYGYTF | TGTGCCACCGGGAACACCAACTATGGCTACACCTTC
. | . | TRBJ1-4 | TRBV2 | CASAVLEKLFF | TGTGCCAGCGCGGTTCTGGAAAAACTGTTTTTT
. | . | TRBJ1-2 | TRBV7-2 | CASSIWGVDTANYGYTF | TGTGCCAGCAGCATCTGGGGGGTGGACACCGCTAACTATGGCTACACCTTC
. | TRBD1 | TRBJ1-1 | TRBV5-6 | CASSFGQGLQAFF | TGTGCCAGCAGCTTCGGACAGGGACTACAAGCTTTCTTT
few | . | TRBJ2-7 | TRBV20-1 | CSARGKALGEQYF | TGCAGTGCTAGAGGAAAGGCTTTGGGGGAGCAGTACTTC
. | . | TRBJ1-2 | TRBV10-1 | CTSSESLQGGYTF | TGCACCAGCAGTGAGTCGCTTCAAGGAGGCTACACCTTC
few | . | TRBJ2-7 | TRBV19 | CASSPRGLEQYF | TGTGCCAGTAGTCCGCGGGGTCTGGAGCAGTACTTC
many | . | TRBJ2-5 | TRBV9 | CASSDQETQYF | TGTGCCAGCAGCGACCAAGAGACCCAGTACTTC
. | . | TRBJ2-1 | TRBV29-1 | CSALFGDPNYNEQFF | TGCAGCGCCCTGTTTGGCGATCCCAATTACAATGAGCAGTTCTTC
. | TRBD2 | TRBJ2-7 | TRBV29-1 | CSFSGRAGASEQYF | TGCAGCTTCAGCGGGAGGGCCGGAGCTTCCGAGCAGTACTTC
. | . | TRBJ2-7 | TRBV10-2 | CASTEWGTYEQYF | TGCGCCAGCACTGAGTGGGGGACCTACGAGCAGTACTTC
. | . | TRBJ1-5 | TRBV11-2 | CASSLGREPQHF | TGTGCCAGCAGCTTAGGTCGGGAGCCCCAGCATTTT
. | TRBD2 | TRBJ2-1 | TRBV29-1 | CSSHQTSGRTPEQFF | TGCAGCTCCCACCAGACTAGCGGGAGGACCCCTGAGCAGTTCTTC
. | . | TRBJ1-1 | TRBV6-5 | CASSYSDGAYLTEAFF | TGTGCCAGCAGTTACTCGGATGGGGCGTACCTCACTGAAGCTTTCTTT
few | . | TRBJ2-1 | TRBV7-9 | CASSLRTSNEQFF | TGTGCCAGCAGCTTAAGGACTTCCAATGAGCAGTTCTTC
. | . | TRBJ2-1 | TRBV20-1 | CSAGALAFEQFF | TGCAGTGCTGGAGCCTTAGCTTTTGAGCAGTTCTTC
few | . | TRBJ2-1 | TRBV4-1 | CASSQDWGVGNEQFF | TGCGCCAGCAGCCAAGATTGGGGTGTTGGGAATGAGCAGTTCTTC
. | . | TRBJ1-2 | TRBV20-1 | CSVRSESGDYGYTF | TGCAGTGTCCGCTCCGAGTCAGGGGATTATGGCTACACCTTC
. | . | TRBJ2-3 | TRBV9 | CASSVGPIGVFTDTQYF | TGTGCCAGCAGCGTAGGGCCTATTGGCGTCTTCACAGATACGCAGTATTTT
many | . | TRBJ2-7 | TRBV11-2 | CASSVPSGYEQYF | TGTGCCAGCAGCGTACCCTCGGGCTACGAGCAGTACTTC
. | . | TRBJ2-7 | TRBV23-1 | CASSHIGRVTYEQYF | TGCGCCAGCAGTCACATAGGCAGGGTAACCTACGAGCAGTACTTC
. | . | TRBJ2-5 | TRBV2 | CASSEGFGRGKGGETQYF | TGTGCCAGCAGTGAAGGTTTTGGTCGAGGGAAAGGAGGAGAGACCCAGTACTTC
few | . | TRBJ2-1 | TRBV5-6 | CASSRGNYNEQFF | TGTGCCAGCAGCAGGGGTAATTACAATGAGCAGTTCTTC
few | TRBD2 | TRBJ2-3 | TRBV5-1 | CASSSTGLAGAADTQYF | TGCGCCAGCAGCTCGACGGGACTAGCGGGAGCCGCAGATACGCAGTATTTT
few | . | TRBJ2-7 | TRBV3-1 | CASSREAQYF | TGTGCCAGCAGCCGTGAGGCCCAGTACTTC
few | . | TRBJ2-3 | TRBV6-2/TRBV6-3 | CASSGGWGTDTQYF | TGTGCCAGCAGCGGGGGATGGGGCACAGATACGCAGTATTTT
. | TRBD2 | TRBJ2-1 | TRBV3-1 | CASSQTSLGEQFF | TGTGCCAGCAGCCAGACTAGCCTTGGGGAGCAGTTCTTC